The sequence of this T cell receptor beta chain was determined in a study of T cell changes during pregnancy in multiple sclerosis (dated by TCRdb to the late 2010s). The study in broad terms: In women with multiple sclerosis, the researchers looked at how the T cell repertoire shifted as pregnancy progressed.

Library construction relied on the immunoSEQ multiplex PCR assay. What TCRdb holds here is the immuneACCESS table cut down to in-frame rearrangements. Part of the clones is not present; checked against another copy, under half of the missing clones reflect an unresolved V gene, and the others are unexplained. In all, the sample holds around 40,000 clones, and 75% to 95% of those were seen once. The ten biggest clones cover about 0.51% of the sample. The CDR3 covers 14 residues, taking in both the cysteine and the phenylalanine. The kept DNA is CDR3 alone, 42 bases in frame from the first base. The junction carries 11 bases between V and J, which are trimmed by 0 bases and 8 bases respectively. CDR1 and CDR2 are read off the germline V gene as SGHRS and YFSETQ. Note on this clone: Its binding antigen is unknown. One base away there is no much larger clone; base qualities are not given.

The material sequenced was CD4+ T cells from peripheral blood mononuclear cells, taken in the second trimester of pregnancy. The V and J segments used are TRBV5-1 and TRBJ1-4, with no D gene named confidently. This TCR was recovered from a female donor in good health, enrolled as a control in a pregnancy study. The CDR3 here reads CASSLAGLREKLFF. In nucleotide form, the sequence is TGCGCCAGCAGCTTGGCCGGGTTGAGAGAAAAACTGTTTTTT.